This passage covers 23 T cell receptor beta chains from one sample sequenced in a study of blood T cells in healthy people across ages. A second about 7 to 11 cycle PCR used barcoded and J-beta primers. TCRdb recomputed calls from the 5' RACE reads with MiXCR, one row per CDR3 protein. This table has about 290,000 distinct CDR3 sequences, roughly 29% appearing once. The sequencing input was blood. Receptors originate from a woman in her 70s in good health.

J is TRBJ2-7 and V is TRBV11-2, with D possibly called TRBD1 or TRBD2 (5 bases each). V shed 4 bases and J shed 4 bases, with 17 bases lying between them. The V gene's germline CDR1 is SGHAT and CDR2 FQNNGV. The CDR3 is 15 amino acids. The CDR3 bases are TGTGCCAGCAGCTCCAGGGCCGGGACCCTTTACGAGCAGTACTTC. Its translation: CASSSRAGTLYEQYF.

The chain couples TRBV29-1 to TRBJ2-6; D possibly uses TRBD1 or TRBD2 (5 bases each). The CDR3 sequence is 17 residues long. Per germline, CDR1 SQVTM and CDR2 ANQGSEA. V was cut by 1 base and J by 3 bases, with 16 bases left in between. CDR3 loop: CSVEVPRGPRGANVLTF. CDR3 DNA sequence: TGCAGCGTTGAAGTCCCGAGGGGCCCGCGTGGGGCCAACGTCCTGACTTTC.

The sample holds a few counts of this clonotype. The genes are TRBV9 and TRBJ2-7, with TRBD2 matching 14 bases. Germline assignment: CDR1 SGDLS and CDR2 YYNGEE. Trimming cost V 0 bases and J 6 bases; bases outside gene matches: 2. This CDR3 has 15 residues. This CDR3 is CASSVAGLAGAEQYF. In DNA, the CDR3 is TGTGCCAGCAGCGTAGCGGGACTAGCGGGAGCCGAGCAGTACTTC.

V usage is TRBV20-1 and J usage is TRBJ1-1; D not resolved. Germline values: CDR1 DFQATT, CDR2 SNEGSKA (reference sequence). CDR3 size: 11 residues. The CDR3 reads CFPGPDTEAFF. The CDR3, as DNA: TGCTTCCCAGGCCCGGACACTGAAGCTTTCTTT.

The sample holds many counts of this clonotype. The gene calls are TRBV7-8 and TRBJ1-4, with no clear D. This CDR3 region has 13 residues. The germline V gene encodes CDR1 SGHVS and CDR2 FQNEAQ. Trimming removed 4 bases at V and 10 bases at J, with 13 bases between. CDR3 sequence: CASSSRGGRKLFF. The DNA for the CDR3 is TGTGCCAGCAGCTCGCGGGGTGGGCGAAAACTGTTTTTT.

This clonotype was seen more than once but under ten times. This chain uses TRBV5-1 with TRBJ2-7, with unresolved D. With 1 base removed from V and 0 bases from J, the gap between germline ends came to 8 bases. This CDR3 comprises 14 residues. Germline loops: CDR1 SGHRS, CDR2 YFSETQ. CDR3 region: CASSLLSSSYEQYF. In DNA, the CDR3 is TGCGCCAGCAGCTTGTTGAGCTCCTCCTACGAGCAGTACTTC.

The CDR3 loop reads CASGRQVGNTEAFF. The CDR3 DNA sequence: TGTGCCAGCGGAAGACAGGTCGGGAACACTGAAGCTTTCTTT. The chain recombines TRBV2 with TRBJ1-1, with a weak D call TRBD1 (6 bases). Germline assignment: CDR1 SNHLY and CDR2 FYNNEI. V lost 8 bases to trimming and J lost 1 base, with 14 bases between them. The CDR3 has 14 amino acids.

The rearrangement joins TRBV20-1 to TRBJ2-7; D gene ambiguous. V dropped 6 bases and J dropped 6 bases, with 12 bases sitting between them. From germline, CDR1 is DFQATT and CDR2 SNEGSKA (reference sequence). The CDR3 extends over 11 amino acids. In DNA, the CDR3 is TGCAGTGCCAGTAACACCCGCGAGCAGTACTTC. It encodes CSASNTREQYF.

The chain recombines TRBV6-2 or TRBV6-3 with TRBJ2-5; D is perhaps TRBD1 or TRBD2 (5 bases each). The DNA end favors TRBJ2-1, so the J call may be wrong. This CDR3 is 10 amino acids long. The germline CDR1 and CDR2 sequences are MNHEY and SVGEGT. In DNA, the CDR3 is TGTGCCAGCGGGGGAAATGAGCAGTTCTTC. Residues: CASGGNEQFF.

This clonotype came up many times. The chain uses TRBV3-1 and TRBJ2-5; D might be TRBD2 (5 bases). Trimming left V 0 bases short and J 9 bases short, with 17 bases between. Germline V gives CDR1 LGHDT, CDR2 YNNKEL (reference sequence). The CDR3 has 15 residues. As DNA, the CDR3 is TGTGCCAGCAGCCAAGAATCTGGAGGCTTCGGGTCCCAGTACTTC. Its translation: CASSQESGGFGSQYF.

The sample holds many counts of this clonotype. This chain's CDR3 is CACGAVSGANVLTF. Here the CDR3 DNA reads TGTGCCTGCGGGGCGGTCTCTGGGGCCAACGTCCTGACTTTC. The J gene is TRBJ2-6, the V gene TRBV11-1; weak D call: TRBD2 (6 bases). Germline lookup yields CDR1 SGHAT and CDR2 FQDESV (reference sequence). The CDR3 has 14 residues. The V and J ends lost 11 bases and 0 bases respectively, with 11 bases between them.

The chain employs TRBV7-3 and TRBJ2-5; possible D gene TRBD1, 6 bases. The germline V gene has CDR1 SGHTA and CDR2 FQGTGA. The V and J ends lost 5 bases and 3 bases respectively, with 10 bases between them. This CDR3 has 13 amino acids. The CDR3 loop is CASSPPGEETQYF. The CDR3 bases are TGTGCCAGCAGCCCCCCAGGGGAAGAGACCCAGTACTTC.

The chain is built from TRBV10-3 and TRBJ1-5; D remains ambiguous. V was pared by 0 bases and J by 5 bases, with 5 bases between. The CDR3 spans 13 residues. Germline V gene sequence: CDR1 ENHRY, CDR2 SYGVKD. Here the CDR3 DNA reads TGTGCCATCAGTGAGTCGCCCGATCAGCCCCAGCATTTT. Its protein is CAISESPDQPQHF.

This chain connects TRBV18 to TRBJ2-7, with D unclear. Trimming shortened V by 2 bases and J by 2 bases, and 10 bases separated the two germline ends. Germline V gene data show CDR1 as KGHSH and CDR2 as LQKENI. The CDR3 loop spans 14 amino acids. CDR3: CASSPSSGPYEQYF. CDR3 coding DNA: TGTGCCAGCTCACCAAGTTCAGGCCCCTACGAGCAGTACTTC.

The chain couples TRBV28 to TRBJ1-2, with a tentative D call TRBD1 (5 bases). The CDR3 has 13 residues. CDR1 is MDHEN and CDR2 is SYDVKM in the germline V gene. Trimming pared 4 bases from V and 8 bases from J, leaving 14 bases between. The DNA of the CDR3 is TGTGCCAGCAGTTGGCAGGGCCTCGGGGGCTACACCTTC. Amino acid sequence: CASSWQGLGGYTF.

This clonotype was detected only once. At one end, the junction sequence differs from germline, possibly due to a read error. The rearrangement uses TRBV7-2 and TRBJ2-5; perhaps TRBD1 as D (6 bases). The J call may be faulty, since TRBJ2-1 better matches the DNA end. The V gene's germline CDR1 is SGHTA and CDR2 FQGNSA. The CDR3 length is 13 residues. CDR3 nucleotides: TGCGCCAGCAGCCTCCCCAGGGGAACTGAGCAGTTCTTC. Protein sequence: CASSLPRGTEQFF.

In the case of this clonotype: The junction does not match germline at one end; this may be a read error. The gene calls are TRBV20-1 and TRBJ2-5; D unresolved. Near its end, the DNA agrees better with TRBJ2-7, so the J call may be wrong. The CDR3 covers 11 residues. Germline lookup yields CDR1 DFQATT and CDR2 SNEGSKA (reference sequence). For the CDR3, the DNA is TGCAGTGTTAGAGAACCTTACGAGCAGTACTTC. As protein: CSVREPYEQYF.

This clonotype was observed at least ten times. The CDR3 sequence: CSARDDLAGSYNEQFF. The DNA for the CDR3 is TGCAGTGCTAGAGATGACCTAGCGGGGTCCTACAATGAGCAGTTCTTC. This chain links TRBV20-1 with TRBJ2-1; TRBD2 matches at 9 bases. Germline CDR1 and CDR2: DFQATT and SNEGSKA (reference sequence). Unmatched junction bases numbered 4, after V lost 0 bases and J lost 1 base. The CDR3 is 16 residues long.

This clonotype was counted between two and nine times. The V and J genes are TRBV5-1 and TRBJ1-2, with a weak D call TRBD1 (6 bases). Germline lookup yields CDR1 SGHRS and CDR2 YFSETQ. The CDR3 has 14 amino acids. Between the trimmed V and J ends, which lost 7 bases and 3 bases, there was a span of 16 bases. CDR3: CASGLGGFDYGYTF. The CDR3, as DNA: TGCGCCAGCGGGCTAGGGGGTTTTGACTATGGCTACACCTTC. Full variable domain (outside the CDR3, taken from reference TRBV5-1 and TRBJ1-2): KAGVTQTPRYLIKTRGQQVTLSCSPISGHRSVSWYQQTPGQGLQFLFEYFSETQRNKGNFPGRFSGRQFSNSRSEMNVSTLELGDSALYLCASGLGGFDYGYTFGSGTRLTVV.

V gene TRBV6-7 combines with J gene TRBJ1-5; tentatively, D is TRBD1 (6 bases). TRBV6-7 is designated an ORF whose function remains uncertain. Trimming took off 5 bases at V and 0 bases at J, with 8 bases between the two ends. The CDR3 has 14 residues. The CDR3 DNA is TGTGCCAGCAGTGGGGACACTAGCAATCAGCCCCAGCATTTT. Its protein product is CASSGDTSNQPQHF.

The chain uses TRBV5-1 and TRBJ2-2, with 11 bases matching TRBD1. In germline, CDR1 is SGHRS, CDR2 YFSETQ. CDR3 size: 17 residues. V lost 4 bases, J lost 4 bases, and 9 bases stayed unmatched. The CDR3: CASSLGTGGMGTGELFF. The CDR3 nucleotides are TGCGCCAGCAGCCTCGGGACAGGGGGAATGGGCACCGGGGAGCTGTTTTTT.

V usage is TRBV5-5 and J usage is TRBJ2-3; D not certain. The CDR3 consists of 15 residues. The germline V and J ends were trimmed by 1 base and 0 bases, with 9 bases remaining between them. Germline V gene data show CDR1 as SGHKS and CDR2 as YYEKEE (reference sequence). CDR3: CASSLYKTSTDTQYF. Here the CDR3 DNA reads TGTGCCAGCAGCTTGTACAAAACTAGCACAGATACGCAGTATTTT.

The chain recombines TRBV5-1 with TRBJ2-1, with D maybe TRBD2 (5 bases). The CDR3 has 11 amino acids. The germline gives CDR1 SGHRS, CDR2 YFSETQ. V dropped 6 bases and J dropped 6 bases, with 7 bases sitting between them. This CDR3 reads CASTGLNEQFF. The CDR3 nucleotides are TGCGCCAGCACTGGACTCAATGAGCAGTTCTTC. Using reference TRBV5-1 and TRBJ2-1 for the parts outside the CDR3, the full variable domain is KAGVTQTPRYLIKTRGQQVTLSCSPISGHRSVSWYQQTPGQGLQFLFEYFSETQRNKGNFPGRFSGRQFSNSRSEMNVSTLELGDSALYLCASTGLNEQFFGPGTRLTVL.